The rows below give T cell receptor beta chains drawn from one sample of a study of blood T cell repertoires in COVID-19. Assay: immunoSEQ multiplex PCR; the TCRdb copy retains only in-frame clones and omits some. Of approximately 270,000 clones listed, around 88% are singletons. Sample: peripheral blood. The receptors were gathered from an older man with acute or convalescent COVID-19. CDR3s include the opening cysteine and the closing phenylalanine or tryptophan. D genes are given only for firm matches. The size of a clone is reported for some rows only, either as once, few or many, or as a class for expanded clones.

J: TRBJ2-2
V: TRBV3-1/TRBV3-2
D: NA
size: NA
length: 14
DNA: TGTGCCAGCACACAAGGGGGGGCCGGTGGGGAGCTGTTTTTT
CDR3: CASTQGGAGGELFF

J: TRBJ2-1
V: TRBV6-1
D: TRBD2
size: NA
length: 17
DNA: TGTGCCAGCAGTGAATTCGTGACTAGCGGGAGTTACAATGAGCAGTTCTTC
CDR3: CASSEFVTSGSYNEQFF

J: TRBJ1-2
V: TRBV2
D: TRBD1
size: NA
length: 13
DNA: TGTGCCAGCGACCGGGACAGCGGCTATGGCTACACCTTC
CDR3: CASDRDSGYGYTF

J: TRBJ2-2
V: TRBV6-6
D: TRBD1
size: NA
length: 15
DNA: TGTGCCAGCAAAAGAGGACAGGGGGCAACCGGGGAGCTGTTTTTT
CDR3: CASKRGQGATGELFF

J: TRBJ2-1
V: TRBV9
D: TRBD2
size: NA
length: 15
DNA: TGTGCCAGCAGCGTTGCCGGGACTAGCGGTGGTGAGCAGTTCTTC
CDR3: CASSVAGTSGGEQFF

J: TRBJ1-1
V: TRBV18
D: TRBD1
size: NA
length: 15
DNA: TGTGCCAGCTCACGTCCGACAGGGGTGAGCACTGAAGCTTTCTTT
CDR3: CASSRPTGVSTEAFF

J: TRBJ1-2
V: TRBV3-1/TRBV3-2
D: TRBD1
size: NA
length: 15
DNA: TGTGCCAGCAGCCAAGACAGGGGGCTACTCTATGGCTACACCTTC
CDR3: CASSQDRGLLYGYTF

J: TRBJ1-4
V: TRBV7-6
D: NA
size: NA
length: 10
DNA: TGTGCCAGCAGCTTAGTGAGGCTCTTTTTT
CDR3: CASSLVRLFF

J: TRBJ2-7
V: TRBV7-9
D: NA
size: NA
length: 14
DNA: TGTGCCAGCAGCCTCATCGGGGGATCCTACGAGCAGTACTTC
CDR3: CASSLIGGSYEQYF

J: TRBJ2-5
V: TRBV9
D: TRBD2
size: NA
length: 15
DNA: TGTGCCAGCAGCTTTAGCGGGGCAAACCAAGAGACCCAGTACTTC
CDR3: CASSFSGANQETQYF

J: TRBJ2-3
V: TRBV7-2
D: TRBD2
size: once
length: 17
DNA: TGTGCCAGCAGCTTAGCGGTAGGACTAGAGATCACAGATACGCAGTATTTT
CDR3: CASSLAVGLEITDTQYF

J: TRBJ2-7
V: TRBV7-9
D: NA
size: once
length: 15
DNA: TGTGCCAGCAGCTTCCCGGACGGGGGAATCTACGAGCAGTACTTC
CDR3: CASSFPDGGIYEQYF

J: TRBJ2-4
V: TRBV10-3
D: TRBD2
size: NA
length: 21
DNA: TGTGCCATCAGTGAGTTCGGCACCGGGACTAGCGGGGGACGAAGCAAAAACATTCAGTACTTC
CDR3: CAISEFGTGTSGGRSKNIQYF

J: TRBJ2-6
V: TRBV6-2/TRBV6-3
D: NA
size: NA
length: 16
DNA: TGTGCCAGCAGTTACTGGGCTTCTGGAGGGGCCAACGTCCTGACTTTC
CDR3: CASSYWASGGANVLTF

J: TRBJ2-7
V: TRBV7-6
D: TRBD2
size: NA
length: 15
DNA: TGTGCCAGCAGCAGCGGGACTAGCGGGATACACGAGCAGTACTTC
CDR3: CASSSGTSGIHEQYF

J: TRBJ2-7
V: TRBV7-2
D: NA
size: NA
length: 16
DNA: TGTGCCAGCAGCTTATTTCCAGGACGGGAAGGATACGAGCAGTACTTC
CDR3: CASSLFPGREGYEQYF

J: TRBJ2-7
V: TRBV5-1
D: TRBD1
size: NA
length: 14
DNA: TGCGCCAGCAGCTTGTCAGGGGGTCCTCGCGAGCAGTACTTC
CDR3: CASSLSGGPREQYF

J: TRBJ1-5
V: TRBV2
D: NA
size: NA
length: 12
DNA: TGTGCCAGCAGTGAAGGTATCGGTCCCCAGCATTTT
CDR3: CASSEGIGPQHF

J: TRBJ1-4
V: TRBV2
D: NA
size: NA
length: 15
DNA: TGTGCCAGCAGTGATCTGGGCCTGGCTAATGAAAAACTGTTTTTT
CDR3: CASSDLGLANEKLFF

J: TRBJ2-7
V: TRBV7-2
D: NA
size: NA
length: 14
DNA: TGTGCCAGCAGCTCCCCGGACAAGCTCTACGAGCAGTACTTC
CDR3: CASSSPDKLYEQYF

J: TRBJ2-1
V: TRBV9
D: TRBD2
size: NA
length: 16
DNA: TGTGCCAGCTCGACTAGCGGGGGGCCACCATCGGATGAGCAGTTCTTC
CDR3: CASSTSGGPPSDEQFF

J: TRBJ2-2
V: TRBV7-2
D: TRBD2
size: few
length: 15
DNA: TGTGCCAGCAGCTTTAGCGGGAGGGGGACCGGGGAGCTGTTTTTT
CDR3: CASSFSGRGTGELFF

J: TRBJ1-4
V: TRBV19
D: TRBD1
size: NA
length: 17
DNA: TGTGCCAGTAGTCGAAGGACAGGGGGGGCAACTAATGAAAAACTGTTTTTT
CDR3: CASSRRTGGATNEKLFF

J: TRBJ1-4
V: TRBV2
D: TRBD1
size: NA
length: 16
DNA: TGTGCCAGCACCAAAACCGGGACAGCAACTAATGAAAAACTGTTTTTT
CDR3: CASTKTGTATNEKLFF

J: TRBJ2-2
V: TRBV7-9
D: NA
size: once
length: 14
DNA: TGTGCCAGCCCAGAACTAACGAACACCGGGGAGCTGTTTTTT
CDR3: CASPELTNTGELFF

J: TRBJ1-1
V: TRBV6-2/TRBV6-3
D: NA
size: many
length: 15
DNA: TGTGCCAGCAGCGACCCGACAAGCCCAGACGAAGAAGCTTTCTTT
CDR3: CASSDPTSPDEEAFF

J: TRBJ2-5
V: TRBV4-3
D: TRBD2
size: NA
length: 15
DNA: TGCGCCAGCAGCCACATAGCGGGAGAGGTAGAGACCCAGTACTTC
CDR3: CASSHIAGEVETQYF

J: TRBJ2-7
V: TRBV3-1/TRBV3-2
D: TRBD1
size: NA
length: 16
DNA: TGTGCCAGCAGCCAATTGGGAACAGGGGCTAACTACGAGCAGTACTTC
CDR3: CASSQLGTGANYEQYF

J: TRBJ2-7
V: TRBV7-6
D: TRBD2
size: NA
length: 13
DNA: TGTGCCAGCAGCTTAGAAGCGGGGCGCGAGCAGTACTTC
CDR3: CASSLEAGREQYF

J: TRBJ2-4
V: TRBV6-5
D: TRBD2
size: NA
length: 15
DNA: TGTGCCAGCAGTATAGCGGGAGATGCCAAAAACATTCAGTACTTC
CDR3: CASSIAGDAKNIQYF

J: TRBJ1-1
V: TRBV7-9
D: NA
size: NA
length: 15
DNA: TGTGCCAGCAGCTCCAGGGCAGGGCCTGACACTGAAGCTTTCTTT
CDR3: CASSSRAGPDTEAFF

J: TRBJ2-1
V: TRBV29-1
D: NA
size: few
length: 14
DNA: TGCAGCGTCCAAGATCCTAGCTCCTACAATGAGCAGTTCTTC
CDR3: CSVQDPSSYNEQFF

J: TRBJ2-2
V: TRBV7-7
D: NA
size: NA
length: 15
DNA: TGTGCCAGCAGCGCTTGGGGGGTTAACACCGGGGAGCTGTTTTTT
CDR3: CASSAWGVNTGELFF

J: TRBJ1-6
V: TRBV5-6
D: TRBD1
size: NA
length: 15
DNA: TGTGCCAGCAGCTGGACAGGGGGCGGTAATTCACCCCTCCACTTT
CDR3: CASSWTGGGNSPLHF

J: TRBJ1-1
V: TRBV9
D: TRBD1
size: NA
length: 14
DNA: TGTGCCAGCAGCACGGGACAGGGATCCACTGAAGCTTTCTTT
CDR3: CASSTGQGSTEAFF

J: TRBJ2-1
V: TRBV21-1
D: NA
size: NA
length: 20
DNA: TGTGCCAGCACGAGAAAAATGTCCAGGGTATCAGATATTTGGGGCGATGAGCAGTTCTTC
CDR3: CASTRKMSRVSDIWGDEQFF

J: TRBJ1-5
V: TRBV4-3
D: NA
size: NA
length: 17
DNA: TGCGCCAGCAGCCAAGAATTGGGGCAGGTCCGATATCAGCCCCAGCATTTT
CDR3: CASSQELGQVRYQPQHF